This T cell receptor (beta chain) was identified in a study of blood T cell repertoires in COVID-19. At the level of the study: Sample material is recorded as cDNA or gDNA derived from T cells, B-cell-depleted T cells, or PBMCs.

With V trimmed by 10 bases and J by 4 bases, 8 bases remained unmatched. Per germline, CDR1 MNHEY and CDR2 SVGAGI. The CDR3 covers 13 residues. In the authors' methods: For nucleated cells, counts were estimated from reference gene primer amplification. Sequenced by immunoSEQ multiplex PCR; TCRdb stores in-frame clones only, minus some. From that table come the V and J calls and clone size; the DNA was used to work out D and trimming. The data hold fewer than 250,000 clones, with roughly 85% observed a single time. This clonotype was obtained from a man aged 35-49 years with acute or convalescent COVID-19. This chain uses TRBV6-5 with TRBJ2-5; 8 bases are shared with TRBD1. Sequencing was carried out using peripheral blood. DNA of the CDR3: TGTGCCACCGATCGGACAGGGCGAGAGACCCAGTACTTC. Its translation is CATDRTGRETQYF.